This passage covers 27 T cell receptor beta chains from one sample sequenced in a study of Ad26.COV2.S vaccination and SARS-CoV-2 variants. Sequenced by immunoSEQ multiplex PCR; TCRdb stores in-frame clones only, minus some. The sample has 300,000 to 500,000 clones, 88% seen once. Stated treatment: about 20 received Ad26.COV2.S at low or high dose, single or two shots; roughly 5 received placebo; per-sample allocation not given. Collection of samples fell on day 63 after the first vaccine or placebo injection. This sample comprised peripheral blood, obtained in a trial of Ad26.COV2.S vaccine versus placebo. The source of these receptors is a person between 18 and 59 years old who received the Ad26.COV2.S COVID-19 vaccine or a placebo.

This chain links TRBV7-9 with TRBJ2-1; D unresolved. CDR3 length: 19 amino acids. V lost 5 bases and J lost 3, with 26 bases in between. Germline V gene lookup returns CDR1 SEHNR and CDR2 FQNEAQ (reference sequence). The CDR3 loop reads CASSPPGPHEQWNYNEQFF. DNA of the CDR3: TGTGCCAGCAGCCCCCCTGGGCCCCATGAACAGTGGAACTACAATGAGCAGTTCTTC.

This clone occurred a few times. The gene calls are TRBV4-3 and TRBJ2-5; no clear D. Germline CDR1 is LGHNA and CDR2 is YSLEER. V was trimmed by 0 bases and J by 1 base, leaving 12 bases between them. The CDR3 length is 16 residues. The CDR3 spells CASSQDGPGSQETQYF. DNA for the CDR3: TGCGCCAGCAGCCAAGATGGTCCAGGCAGCCAAGAGACCCAGTACTTC.

The genes are TRBV3-1 (or the pseudogene TRBV3-2) and TRBJ2-5; TRBD1 matches at 9 bases. CDR3 length: 14 residues. Germline CDR1 is LGHDT and CDR2 is YNNKEL (reference sequence). Germline trimming cut 1 base from V and 3 bases from J; bases unmatched to any gene: 0. CDR3 DNA: TGTGCCAGCAGCCAAGGGACAGGGGAAGAGACCCAGTACTTC. It translates to CASSQGTGEETQYF.

The chain has TRBV29-1 and TRBJ1-1, with a possible D match to TRBD1 (5 bases). Germline CDR1 reads SQVTM; CDR2 reads ANQGSEA. The length of the CDR3 is 14 residues. V was clipped by 0 bases and J by 5 bases, with 13 bases between them. CDR3 loop: CSVEDPRVWTEAFF. CDR3 coding DNA: TGCAGCGTTGAAGATCCCAGGGTTTGGACTGAAGCTTTCTTT.

This clone was seen only once. This chain links TRBV4-2 with TRBJ2-1, with 10 bases matching TRBD2. CDR1 is LGHNA and CDR2 is YNFKEQ in the germline V gene. J gave up 7 bases and V 11 bases, and 14 bases lay outside the gene matches. The CDR3 totals 15 residues. The CDR3 DNA reads as TGTGCCGCCTCTGAACTAGCGGGGACCCAAAATGAGCAGTTCTTC. Its translation: CAASELAGTQNEQFF.

This chain connects TRBV6-5 to TRBJ1-5, with 9 bases identical to TRBD1. The CDR3 is 16 amino acids. Germline CDR1 is MNHEY and CDR2 is SVGAGI. The J segment lost 7 bases and the V segment lost 0 bases, leaving 7 bases of the junction unmatched. The CDR3 DNA reads TGTGCCAGCAGTTACTCCGGGACAGGGTACGGACAGCCCCAGCATTTT. Amino acid sequence: CASSYSGTGYGQPQHF.

This chain joins TRBV15 and TRBJ2-3; 15 nucleotides agree with TRBD2. This CDR3 comprises 16 residues. Germline V lookup: CDR1 LNHNV, CDR2 YYDKDF (reference sequence). V shed 5 bases, J shed 4 bases, and the junction held 4 bases outside the gene matches. CDR3 loop: CATSPRTSGGADTQYF. The CDR3 DNA sequence: TGTGCCACCAGCCCCAGGACTAGCGGGGGGGCAGATACGCAGTATTTT.

Here the CDR3 reads CASSLEILGAPETQYF. CDR3 bases: TGTGCCAGCAGCTTGGAAATACTAGGGGCGCCGGAGACCCAGTACTTC. J is TRBJ2-5 and V is TRBV5-8; tentatively, D is TRBD1 or TRBD2 (5 bases each). V shed 0 bases and J shed 5 bases, with 17 bases lying between them. The germline V gene encodes CDR1 SGHTS and CDR2 YDEGEE. This CDR3 has 16 amino acids.

This chain links TRBV5-4 with TRBJ1-2, with a weak D call TRBD1 (6 bases). CDR3 size: 14 residues. Germline CDR1 and CDR2: SGHNT and YYREEE (reference sequence). The V gene lost 1 base and the J gene lost 4 bases, with 11 bases spanning the gap. Here the CDR3 DNA reads TGTGCCAGCAGCTTGTCGGACAGAGTCTATGGCTACACCTTC. As protein: CASSLSDRVYGYTF.

The table lists this clone with a few counts. The chain employs TRBV7-8 and TRBJ2-7; weak D call: TRBD2 (5 bases). Per germline, CDR1 SGHVS and CDR2 FQNEAQ. This CDR3 has 13 residues. Between the trimmed V and J ends, which lost 4 bases and 6 bases, there was a span of 13 bases. This CDR3 is CASSSLSGFEQYF. The DNA for the CDR3 is TGTGCCAGCAGCTCCCTAAGCGGCTTCGAGCAGTACTTC.

This rearrangement joins TRBV3-1 (or the pseudogene TRBV3-2) to TRBJ1-1; D gene ambiguous. This CDR3 is 14 amino acids long. CDR1 LGHDT and CDR2 YNNKEL come from the germline V gene (reference sequence). The germline V and J ends were trimmed by 5 bases and 3 bases, with 13 bases remaining between them. The CDR3 protein is CASSSVSRHTEAFF. Written as DNA, the CDR3 is TGTGCCAGCAGCTCCGTTAGTCGGCACACTGAAGCTTTCTTT.

The rearrangement links TRBV3-1 (or the pseudogene TRBV3-2) to TRBJ1-2, with D perhaps TRBD1 (5 bases). Germline CDR1 reads LGHDT; CDR2 reads YNNKEL (reference sequence). The CDR3 has 14 residues. Trimming removed 3 bases from V and 6 bases from J, with 14 bases in between. CDR3 in DNA: TGTGCCAGCAGCCAGTCCGGGGCCCGTAATGGCTACACCTTC. Encoded protein: CASSQSGARNGYTF.

This chain connects TRBV19 to TRBJ2-3; TRBD2 aligns across 14 bases. After removal of 6 bases from V and 4 bases from J, the junction contained 3 bases not matched to a gene. This CDR3 has 15 amino acids. Per the germline V gene, CDR1 is LNHDA and CDR2 is SQIVND (reference sequence). This CDR3 is CASSRLAGGSDTQYF. The DNA for the CDR3 is TGTGCCAGTAGCAGACTAGCGGGGGGGTCAGATACGCAGTATTTT. Together with reference TRBV19 and TRBJ2-3, the CDR3 gives the full variable domain: DGGITQSPKYLFRKEGQNVTLSCEQNLNHDAMYWYRQDPGQGLRLIYYSQIVNDFQKGDIAEGYSVSREKKESFPLTVTSAQKNPTAFYLCASSRLAGGSDTQYFGPGTRLTVL.

The V gene is TRBV30, the J gene TRBJ1-1; D is ambiguous. CDR3 length: 11 amino acids. In germline, CDR1 is GTSNPN, CDR2 SVGIG (reference sequence). The ends were cut back, 0 bases at V and 6 bases at J, with 5 bases in the middle. CDR3 sequence reads: CAWSVQPEAFF. In DNA form, the CDR3 reads TGTGCCTGGAGTGTACAACCTGAAGCTTTCTTT.

In this sample, this clone turned up a few times. The chain links TRBV5-1 to TRBJ1-5; D gene unclear. Trimming stripped 0 bases from V and 1 base from J, with 8 bases between. The CDR3 has 15 amino acids. Germline CDR1 SGHRS, CDR2 YFSETQ. In nucleotides, the CDR3 is TGCGCCAGCAGCTTGGCGCCACAGAGCAATCAGCCCCAGCATTTT. It encodes CASSLAPQSNQPQHF. Combining the CDR3 with reference TRBV5-1 and TRBJ1-5 gives the whole variable domain KAGVTQTPRYLIKTRGQQVTLSCSPISGHRSVSWYQQTPGQGLQFLFEYFSETQRNKGNFPGRFSGRQFSNSRSEMNVSTLELGDSALYLCASSLAPQSNQPQHFGDGTRLSIL.

The sample holds a few counts of this clone. The chain links TRBV3-1 (or the pseudogene TRBV3-2) to TRBJ1-3, with 7 nucleotides matching TRBD1. The junction had 14 bases not matched to a gene; V was cut back by 4 bases and J by 2 bases. Germline loops: CDR1 LGHDT, CDR2 YNNKEL (reference sequence). This CDR3 has 18 amino acids. Here the CDR3 reads CASSRITALTGTGNTIYF. DNA of the CDR3: TGTGCCAGCAGCCGAATAACCGCCCTGACAGGGACTGGAAACACCATATATTTT.

The rearrangement links TRBV20-1 to TRBJ2-5; 8 bases are shared with TRBD2. V lost 3 bases to trimming and J lost 9 bases; unmatched junction nucleotides: 6. The germline V gene has CDR1 DFQATT and CDR2 SNEGSKA (reference sequence). CDR3 length equals 12 residues. As DNA, the CDR3 is TGCAGTGCTAGTCGCGGGGGGCAGGCCCAGTACTTC. Translating gives CSASRGGQAQYF.

V gene TRBV7-8 combines with J gene TRBJ2-1; no clear D gene. CDR1 and CDR2 (germline): SGHVS, FQNEAQ. V lost 2 bases, J lost 3 bases, and 5 bases lay in between. The CDR3 consists of 13 residues. In DNA, the CDR3 is TGTGCCAGCAGCTTAAACCACTACAATGAGCAGTTCTTC. As protein: CASSLNHYNEQFF.

The rearrangement uses TRBV9 and TRBJ1-3; 7 nucleotides align to TRBD1. Germline CDR1 SGDLS, CDR2 YYNGEE. This CDR3 has 14 amino acids. The ends lost 4 bases at V and 1 base at J; junction bases unmatched: 2. The CDR3 loop is CASSKGASGNTIYF. Here the CDR3 DNA reads TGTGCCAGCAGCAAGGGGGCTTCTGGAAACACCATATATTTT.

The chain couples TRBV25-1 to TRBJ2-7; D call uncertain. There are 16 residues in the CDR3. V dropped 1 base and J dropped 3 bases, with 16 bases sitting between them. CDR1 and CDR2 (germline): MGHDK, SYGVNS. The chain's CDR3 is CASSESTGPLGYEQYF. DNA for the CDR3: TGTGCCAGCAGTGAATCGACCGGGCCCCTGGGCTACGAGCAGTACTTC.

The genes are TRBV6-5 and TRBJ2-5; 9 bases are shared with TRBD2. The V gene's germline CDR1 is MNHEY and CDR2 SVGAGI. V trimming: 7 bases; J trimming: 10 bases; junction bases outside the gene matches: 13. The CDR3 covers 14 residues. CDR3 sequence (DNA): TGTGCCAGCAAGGATAGCGGGGGATCTTGGGACCAGTACTTC. Its translation is CASKDSGGSWDQYF.

This clone appeared many times. The rearrangement links TRBV11-2 to TRBJ2-5; 7 bases are a match to TRBD1. Losses at the gene ends were 6 bases for V and 5 bases for J; bases not matched to a gene: 9. This CDR3 contains 14 residues. Germline V gene data show CDR1 as SGHAT and CDR2 as FQNNGV. As DNA, the CDR3 is TGTGCCAGCAGTTACGGGACAGATATGGAGACCCAGTACTTC. It is translated as CASSYGTDMETQYF.

V and J are TRBV7-9 and TRBJ2-1, with D tentatively TRBD2 (5 bases). Trimming removed 5 bases at V and 4 bases at J, with 15 bases between. The CDR3 covers 15 residues. From germline, CDR1 is SEHNR and CDR2 FQNEAQ (reference sequence). CDR3 in amino acids: CASSPPGLGYNEQFF. CDR3 sequence (DNA): TGTGCCAGCAGCCCGCCGGGGTTGGGGTACAATGAGCAGTTCTTC.

This clone showed up just once. The chain is built from TRBV6-6 and TRBJ1-2; D uncertain. This CDR3 contains 12 residues. Deletions cut 2 bases from V and 1 base from J, with 2 bases between. Germline CDR1 and CDR2: MNHNY and SVGAGI (reference sequence). The CDR3 sequence is CASSYVNYGYTF. The CDR3 nucleotides are TGTGCCAGCAGTTACGTTAACTATGGCTACACCTTC.

The V gene is TRBV6-5, the J gene TRBJ1-2; D not certain. V was shortened by 11 bases and J by 1 base, with 14 bases between the two germline ends. Germline V CDR1 and CDR2: MNHEY, SVGAGI. This CDR3 is 13 amino acids long. Written as DNA, the CDR3 is TGTGCCGGCTCAGGCAGCCTTAACTATGGCTACACCTTC. This translates into CAGSGSLNYGYTF.

The J gene is TRBJ1-3, the V gene TRBV5-8; D not resolved. The CDR3 is made up of 14 amino acids. Germline values: CDR1 SGHTS, CDR2 YDEGEE. Between the trimmed V and J ends, which lost 2 bases and 3 bases, there was a span of 9 bases. CDR3 in amino acids: CASSFVGNGNTIYF. The CDR3 DNA reads TGTGCCAGCAGCTTTGTCGGCAATGGAAACACCATATATTTT. The full variable domain, rest sourced from reference TRBV5-8 and TRBJ1-3, is EAGVTQSPTHLIKTRGQQATLRCSPISGHTSVYWYQQALGLGLQFLLWYDEGEERNRGNFPPRFSGRQFPNYSSELNVNALELEDSALYLCASSFVGNGNTIYFGEGSWLTVV.

The genes are TRBV6-5 and TRBJ1-6, with D possibly being TRBD1 (6 bases). V dropped 4 bases and J dropped 10 bases, with 8 bases sitting between them. The CDR3 is made up of 12 amino acids. Germline loops: CDR1 MNHEY, CDR2 SVGAGI. The CDR3 bases are TGTGCCAGCAGTTTTACAGGGTCACCCCTCCACTTT. Protein product: CASSFTGSPLHF.